The 14 T cell receptor beta chains below were found in one sample sequenced in a study of T cell responses to AZD1222 COVID-19 vaccine. The repertoire was sequenced with immunoSEQ multiplex PCR; TCRdb's copy has only in-frame clones and lacks some. The repertoire consists of some 150,000 clones, with 90% to 95% occurring once and the leading ten covering over 0.8%. Material: peripheral blood, obtained on day 0 of AZD1222 vaccination. These receptors all stem from an adult in good health.

The chain couples TRBV28 to TRBJ1-5; D uncertain. The V end was cut by 5 bases, the J end by 5 bases, with 16 bases between. Germline lookup yields CDR1 MDHEN and CDR2 SYDVKM. The CDR3 length is 15 residues. DNA for the CDR3: TGTGCCAGCAGTATACTCGGACGCGAATATCAGCCCCAGCATTTT. Its protein product is CASSILGREYQPQHF.

The chain uses TRBV7-3 and TRBJ2-3, with D possibly matching TRBD2 (6 bases). The V gene's germline CDR1 is SGHTA and CDR2 FQGTGA. The CDR3 has 14 amino acids. With 4 bases removed from V and 9 bases from J, the gap between germline ends came to 17 bases. The CDR3, as DNA: TGTGCCAGCAGCTCCCGGGGCTCTGCGGGAACGCAGTATTTT. It translates to CASSSRGSAGTQYF.

The rearrangement uses TRBV2 and TRBJ1-3, with no clear D. CDR3 length equals 11 residues. V lost 8 bases to trimming and J lost 4 bases, with 6 bases between them. Germline CDR1 and CDR2: SNHLY and FYNNEI. This CDR3 reads CASSPGNTIYF. CDR3 DNA sequence: TGTGCCAGCTCTCCCGGAAACACCATATATTTT.

This chain joins TRBV30 and TRBJ2-1; 9 nucleotides agree with TRBD1. This CDR3 contains 14 residues. V dropped 7 bases and J dropped 7; count of bases not matched to a gene: 11. CDR1 GTSNPN and CDR2 SVGIG come from the germline V gene (reference sequence). The CDR3 region is CASMRDRVLNEQFF. Written as DNA, the CDR3 is TGTGCCTCGATGCGGGACAGGGTATTGAATGAGCAGTTCTTC.

This chain links TRBV7-2 with TRBJ2-4; D may match TRBD1 or TRBD2 (6 bases each). The CDR3 totals 17 residues. Trimming removed 3 bases at V and 1 base at J, with 16 bases between. In germline, CDR1 is SGHTA, CDR2 FQGNSA. The CDR3 DNA reads as TGTGCCAGCAGCTTGACATTCTCGGGGGCGGCCAAAAACATTCAGTACTTC. Encoded protein: CASSLTFSGAAKNIQYF.

The genes are TRBV19 and TRBJ1-5; D gene unclear. The V gene's germline CDR1 is LNHDA and CDR2 SQIVND (reference sequence). This CDR3 spans 12 amino acids. Trimming cost V 5 bases and J 6 bases, with 8 bases left between them. The DNA of the CDR3 is TGTGCCAGTAGTCCGTTCAGTCAGCCCCAGCATTTT. Translated, it gives CASSPFSQPQHF.

The chain carries TRBV9 and TRBJ2-7; 9 bases line up with TRBD2. Germline V gives CDR1 SGDLS, CDR2 YYNGEE. The CDR3 is 16 amino acids. The V segment lost 0 bases and the J segment 2 bases; nucleotides outside the gene matches: 6. CDR3 sequence reads: CASSVVAGGPPYEQYF. The CDR3 DNA is TGTGCCAGCAGCGTAGTGGCGGGGGGGCCTCCCTACGAGCAGTACTTC. The whole variable domain, filled in from reference TRBV9 and TRBJ2-7, reads DSGVTQTPKHLITATGQRVTLRCSPRSGDLSVYWYQQSLDQGLQFLIQYYNGEERAKGNILERFSAQQFPDLHSELNLSSLELGDSALYFCASSVVAGGPPYEQYFGPGTRLTVT.

The chain carries TRBV7-2 and TRBJ1-1; no definite D call. The CDR3 totals 13 residues. Germline V gives CDR1 SGHTA, CDR2 FQGNSA. The V end was cut by 5 bases, the J end by 5 bases, with 12 bases between. The CDR3 nucleotides are TGTGCCAGCAGCCAAACCTTGGTGACTGAAGCTTTCTTT. Translation: CASSQTLVTEAFF.

The V gene is TRBV5-4, the J gene TRBJ1-4; 7 positions agree with TRBD1. This CDR3 has 14 residues. Trimming removed 4 bases from V and 9 bases from J; junction bases left unmatched: 9. Germline loops: CDR1 SGHNT, CDR2 YYREEE (reference sequence). In DNA form, the CDR3 reads TGTGCCAGCAGCCGCAAGGGGGCGCAGCAAAAACTGTTTTTT. Protein: CASSRKGAQQKLFF.

Note on this clone: One junction end disagrees with the germline gene, perhaps due to a read error. The V call is TRBV4-2, the J call TRBJ1-2; 8 bases are a match to TRBD1. The length of the CDR3 is 14 residues. Per germline, CDR1 LGHNA and CDR2 YNFKEQ. The chain's CDR3 is CASRHGQGGSGYTF. The CDR3 bases are TGTGCCAGCCGCCACGGACAGGGAGGTTCTGGCTACACCTTC.

The chain recombines TRBV12-3 or TRBV12-4 with TRBJ1-5; D unclear. Between the trimmed V and J ends, which lost 6 bases and 7 bases, there was a span of 13 bases. The CDR3 consists of 13 residues. CDR3: CASSFGGSQPQHF. CDR3 DNA: TGTGCCAGCAGCTTCGGAGGGAGCCAGCCCCAGCATTTT.

V is TRBV6-5 and J is TRBJ1-5, with D hard to call. V was cut by 8 bases and J by 7 bases, with 15 bases left in between. Germline-derived CDR1 and CDR2 are MNHEY and SVGAGI. The length of the CDR3 is 13 residues. For the CDR3, the DNA is TGTGCCAGCGCAAATCCGTGGGAGCAGCCCCAGCATTTT. Its protein is CASANPWEQPQHF.

The chain carries TRBV28 and TRBJ1-1; D is possibly TRBD1 (5 bases). This CDR3 is built from 13 residues. The V and J ends lost 8 bases and 4 bases respectively, with 14 bases between them. Germline CDR1 is MDHEN and CDR2 is SYDVKM. CDR3 amino acids: CASAGDVSTEAFF. The CDR3 DNA follows: TGTGCCAGCGCGGGGGATGTTAGCACTGAAGCTTTCTTT.

The chain uses TRBV7-9 and TRBJ1-1, with D tentatively TRBD1 (5 bases). This CDR3 has 15 amino acids. Germline V gene sequence: CDR1 SEHNR, CDR2 FQNEAQ (reference sequence). V gave up 5 bases and J gave up 6 bases, with 19 bases separating them. As DNA, the CDR3 is TGTGCCAGCAGCGAACAAGGGACGGGTGGGGCTGAAGCTTTCTTT. Protein sequence: CASSEQGTGGAEAFF.